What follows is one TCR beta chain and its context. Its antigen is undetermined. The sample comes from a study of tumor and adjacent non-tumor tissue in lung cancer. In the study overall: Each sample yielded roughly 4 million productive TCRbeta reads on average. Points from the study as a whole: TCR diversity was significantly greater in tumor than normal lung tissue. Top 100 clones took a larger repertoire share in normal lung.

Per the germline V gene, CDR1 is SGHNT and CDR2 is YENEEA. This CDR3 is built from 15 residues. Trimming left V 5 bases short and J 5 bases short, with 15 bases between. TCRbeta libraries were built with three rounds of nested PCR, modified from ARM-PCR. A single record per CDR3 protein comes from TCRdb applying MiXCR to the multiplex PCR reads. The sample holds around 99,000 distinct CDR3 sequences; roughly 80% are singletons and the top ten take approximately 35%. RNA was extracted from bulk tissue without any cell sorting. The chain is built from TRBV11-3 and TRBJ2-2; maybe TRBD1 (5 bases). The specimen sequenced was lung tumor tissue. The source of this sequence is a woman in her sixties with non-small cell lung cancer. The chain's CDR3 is CASSPTVGRTGELFF. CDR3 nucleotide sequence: TGTGCCAGCAGCCCGACAGTGGGTCGGACCGGGGAGCTGTTTTTT.